Each of the 12 T cell receptor beta chains below was sequenced from the same sample in a study of T cell responses to AZD1222 COVID-19 vaccine. Profiling relied on immunoSEQ multiplex PCR, and the TCRdb table lists in-frame clones only, not all of them. Altogether under 110,000 clones are present, more than 75% being singletons, with the ten largest covering 15% to 20%. Sequencing was performed on peripheral blood, taken on day 0 of AZD1222 vaccination. Source of these receptors: an adult in good health.

This chain joins TRBV11-3 and TRBJ2-3, with 10 bases aligning to TRBD2. Trimming took 0 bases from V and 1 from J; bases not matched to a gene: 7. Germline V lookup: CDR1 SGHNT, CDR2 YENEEA. The CDR3 runs 18 residues. In DNA, the CDR3 is TGTGCCAGCAGCTTAGAAGCGGGAGGGGGTGCGGGCACAGATACGCAGTATTTT. Encoded protein: CASSLEAGGGAGTDTQYF.

The rearrangement joins TRBV28 to TRBJ2-2; D is unresolved. Germline CDR1 is MDHEN and CDR2 is SYDVKM. This CDR3 contains 13 residues. Deletions cut 7 bases from V and 6 bases from J, with 12 bases between. CDR3: CASISSGAGELFF. The CDR3 nucleotides are TGTGCCAGCATCTCATCGGGCGCCGGGGAGCTGTTTTTT.

This chain joins TRBV6-5 and TRBJ1-1; tentative D call: TRBD1 (6 bases). The CDR3 has 13 amino acids. Trimming shortened V by 4 bases and J by 7 bases, and 13 bases separated the two germline ends. Germline CDR1 is MNHEY and CDR2 is SVGAGI. The CDR3 DNA reads TGTGCCAGCAGTTCCAGGGGTTTTGGTGAAGCTTTCTTT. Encoded protein: CASSSRGFGEAFF.

This clone occurred a few times. This chain uses TRBV2 with TRBJ2-1, with 7 bases fitting TRBD1. The CDR3 is 14 residues long. J lost 7 bases, V lost 6 bases, and 9 bases had no gene match. From germline, CDR1 is SNHLY and CDR2 FYNNEI. The CDR3 region is CASRETGYRNEQFF. CDR3 bases: TGTGCCAGCAGAGAGACAGGGTATAGGAATGAGCAGTTCTTC.

This clone was detected only once. V and J are TRBV3-1 (or the pseudogene TRBV3-2) and TRBJ2-3; 9 bases fit TRBD2. The germline gives CDR1 LGHDT, CDR2 YNNKEL (reference sequence). The CDR3 has 16 residues. V shed 5 bases and J 0 bases; nucleotides not matched to a gene: 6. This CDR3 reads CASSSLAGSSTDTQYF. In DNA, the CDR3 is TGTGCCAGCAGCTCTCTAGCGGGGTCCAGCACAGATACGCAGTATTTT.

This clone appeared a few times. This sequence joins TRBV30 and TRBJ1-5; 7 nucleotides match TRBD1. This CDR3 contains 13 residues. Losses at the gene ends were 3 bases for V and 4 bases for J; bases not matched to a gene: 3. Per the germline V gene, CDR1 is GTSNPN and CDR2 is SVGIG (reference sequence). The CDR3 DNA reads TGTGCCTGGAGCCACAGGGGAAATCAGCCCCAGCATTTT. Residues: CAWSHRGNQPQHF.

V is TRBV6-5 and J is TRBJ1-2; no reliable D call. Germline lookup yields CDR1 MNHEY and CDR2 SVGAGI. V was clipped by 0 bases and J by 2 bases, with 7 bases between them. This CDR3 contains 14 residues. This CDR3 is CASSYSVGNYGYTF. The CDR3 DNA reads TGTGCCAGCAGTTACTCGGTGGGGAACTATGGCTACACCTTC.

The J gene is TRBJ1-1, the V gene TRBV7-9; D is undetermined. Deletions cut 4 bases from V and 6 bases from J, with 12 bases between. CDR3 size: 13 residues. The germline gives CDR1 SEHNR, CDR2 FQNEAQ (reference sequence). CDR3 residues: CASSSPLSPEAFF. The CDR3 bases are TGTGCCAGCAGCTCCCCCCTATCCCCTGAAGCTTTCTTT. The full variable domain, rest sourced from reference TRBV7-9 and TRBJ1-1, is DTGVSQNPRHKITKRGQNVTFRCDPISEHNRLYWYRQTLGQGPEFLTYFQNEAQLEKSRLLSDRFSAERPKGSFSTLEIQRTEQGDSAMYLCASSSPLSPEAFFGQGTRLTVV.

The chain employs TRBV19 and TRBJ1-2, with D possibly matching TRBD1 (6 bases). Deletions cut 4 bases from V and 4 bases from J, with 13 bases between. The CDR3 has 14 amino acids. The V gene's germline CDR1 is LNHDA and CDR2 SQIVND (reference sequence). CDR3: CASSTPGQIYGYTF. CDR3 nucleotide sequence: TGTGCCAGTAGTACCCCCGGACAGATCTATGGCTACACCTTC.

The V gene is TRBV19, the J gene TRBJ2-7, with TRBD2 matching 10 bases. From germline, CDR1 is LNHDA and CDR2 SQIVND (reference sequence). The CDR3 loop spans 15 amino acids. Trimming cost V 5 bases and J 0 bases; bases outside gene matches: 4. DNA of the CDR3: TGTGCCAGTAGTTTCAGGACTAGCGGCTCCTACGAGCAGTACTTC. Translated: CASSFRTSGSYEQYF. The entire variable domain, with the rest obtained from reference TRBV19 and TRBJ2-7, is as follows: DGGITQSPKYLFRKEGQNVTLSCEQNLNHDAMYWYRQDPGQGLRLIYYSQIVNDFQKGDIAEGYSVSREKKESFPLTVTSAQKNPTAFYLCASSFRTSGSYEQYFGPGTRLTVT.

This clone turned up a few times. This chain links TRBV6-2 or TRBV6-3 with TRBJ1-5, with D possibly matching TRBD1 (5 bases). This CDR3 comprises 14 residues. Germline V gene sequence: CDR1 MNHEY, CDR2 SVGEGT. Trimming left V 0 bases short and J 2 bases short, with 5 bases between. The CDR3 region has the DNA TGTGCCAGCAGTTACTCGGGGGGCAATCAGCCCCAGCATTTT. Translation gives CASSYSGGNQPQHF.

This chain links TRBV27 with TRBJ1-3; TRBD1 might be the D (6 bases). The germline V and J ends were trimmed by 7 bases and 1 base, with 8 bases remaining between them. The CDR3 loop spans 13 amino acids. Germline V gene lookup returns CDR1 MNHEY and CDR2 SMNVEV (reference sequence). Written as DNA, the CDR3 is TGTGCCAGCACCCAGGGGTCTGGAAACACCATATATTTT. It codes for CASTQGSGNTIYF.